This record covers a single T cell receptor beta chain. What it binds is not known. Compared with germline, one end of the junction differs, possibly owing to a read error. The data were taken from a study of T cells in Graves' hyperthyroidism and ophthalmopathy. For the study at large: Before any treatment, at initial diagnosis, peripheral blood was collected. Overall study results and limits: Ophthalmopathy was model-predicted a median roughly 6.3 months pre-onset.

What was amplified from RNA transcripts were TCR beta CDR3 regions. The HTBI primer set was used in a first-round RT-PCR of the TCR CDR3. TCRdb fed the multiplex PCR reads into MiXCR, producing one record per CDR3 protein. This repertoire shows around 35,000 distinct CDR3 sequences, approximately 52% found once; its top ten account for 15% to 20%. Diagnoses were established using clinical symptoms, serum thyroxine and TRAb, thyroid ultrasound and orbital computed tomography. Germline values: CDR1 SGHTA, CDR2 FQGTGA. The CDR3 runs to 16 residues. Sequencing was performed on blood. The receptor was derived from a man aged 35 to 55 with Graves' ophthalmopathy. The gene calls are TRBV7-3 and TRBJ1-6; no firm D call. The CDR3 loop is CASSLSASSYNSPLHF. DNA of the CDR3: TGTGCCAGCAGCTTATCGGCGAGCTCCTACAATTCACCCCTCCACTTT.